This TCR beta chain stems from a study of sequential checkpoint blockade in melanoma. Study background: TCRbeta immunosequencing was performed on DNA from around 96 pretreatment melanoma tumor samples.

Trimming stripped 2 bases from V and 9 bases from J, with 11 bases between. The CDR3 has 13 residues. Per germline, CDR1 SGHDN and CDR2 FVKESK. Study-wide points: Rising tumor T-cell fraction and clonality meant about 30 times likelier benefit.

Specified treatment: randomized to nivolumab then ipilimumab (arm A) or the reverse (arm B). The table came from immunoSEQ multiplex PCR; TCRdb's copy has only in-frame clones and leaves some out. The top ten hold roughly 10% of the sample, which has roughly 6,400 clones, over 20% seen once. The table lists this clone with a few counts. Its antigen is still unknown. This chain connects TRBV14 to TRBJ2-1; possible D gene TRBD2, 6 bases. Sequences were derived from tumor tissue (inferred from file names), sampled from a patient given nivolumab and ipilimumab in sequence. The clonotype comes from a human donor with melanoma. CDR3 protein: CASSQQTRTEQFF. In DNA, the CDR3 is TGTGCCAGCAGCCAACAGACTAGGACTGAGCAGTTCTTC.